The 6 T cell receptor beta chains given below trace back to one sample, sequenced in a study of cytomegalovirus exposure and HLA in healthy donors. Sequenced by immunoSEQ multiplex PCR; TCRdb stores in-frame clones only, minus some. The sample includes 200,000 to 250,000 clones, less than 85% of them seen just once. The sequenced sample was PBMCs. These TCRs come from a woman aged 18 to 35 in good health and CMV-seronegative.

V usage is TRBV7-9 and J usage is TRBJ2-3; no definite D call. The CDR3 covers 16 residues. V lost 0 bases to trimming and J lost 5 bases, with 15 bases between them. Germline V CDR1 and CDR2: SEHNR, FQNEAQ (reference sequence). The CDR3 loop is CASSLAQTSIRDTQYF. For the CDR3, the DNA is TGTGCCAGCAGCTTAGCCCAGACATCAATCAGAGATACGCAGTATTTT.

The V call is TRBV27, the J call TRBJ1-4; the D gene is possibly TRBD1 (6 bases). There are 15 residues in the CDR3. V was pared by 4 bases and J by 8 bases, with 17 bases between. The V gene's germline CDR1 is MNHEY and CDR2 SMNVEV (reference sequence). Written as DNA, the CDR3 is TGTGCCAGCAGTTCTCACAGGGAAGGGCGAGAAAAACTGTTTTTT. Amino acids: CASSSHREGREKLFF. Full variable domain (remainder filled in from reference TRBV27 and TRBJ1-4): EAQVTQNPRYLITVTGKKLTVTCSQNMNHEYMSWYRQDPGLGLRQIYYSMNVEVTDKGDVPEGYKVSRKEKRNFPLILESPSPNQTSLYFCASSSHREGREKLFFGSGTQLSVL.

The rearrangement joins TRBV29-1 to TRBJ2-1; 10 bases align to TRBD2. This CDR3 has 14 amino acids. Germline CDR1 SQVTM, CDR2 ANQGSEA. With V trimmed by 6 bases and J by 6 bases, 8 bases remained unmatched. CDR3 residues: CSVYGLAASNEQFF. The CDR3 bases are TGCAGCGTGTACGGACTAGCGGCATCCAATGAGCAGTTCTTC.

This clone was detected only once. The CDR3: CASTARGRSGNTIYF. CDR3 nucleotide sequence: TGTGCCAGCACCGCTCGGGGCCGCTCTGGAAACACCATATATTTT. The chain carries TRBV28 and TRBJ1-3; possible D gene TRBD1, 5 bases. The length of the CDR3 is 15 residues. The germline V gene has CDR1 MDHEN and CDR2 SYDVKM. V was shortened by 7 bases and J by 0 bases, with 13 bases between the two germline ends.

The gene calls are TRBV6-5 and TRBJ1-3; the D is unclear. Germline-derived CDR1 and CDR2 are MNHEY and SVGAGI. V lost 10 bases and J lost 4, with 8 bases in between. The CDR3 loop spans 11 amino acids. The CDR3 bases are TGTGCCACGGAGGCGGGAAACACCATATATTTT. Translation gives CATEAGNTIYF.

The V gene is TRBV2, the J gene TRBJ2-1; possible D gene TRBD1, 5 bases. The CDR3 has 15 residues. The germline V and J ends were trimmed by 2 bases and 5 bases, with 13 bases remaining between them. Germline V CDR1 and CDR2: SNHLY, FYNNEI. The CDR3 protein is CASSEQGYVHNEQFF. DNA for the CDR3: TGTGCCAGCAGTGAACAGGGCTACGTCCACAATGAGCAGTTCTTC. Using reference TRBV2 and TRBJ2-1 for the parts outside the CDR3, the full variable domain is EPEVTQTPSHQVTQMGQEVILRCVPISNHLYFYWYRQILGQKVEFLVSFYNNEISEKSEIFDDQFSVERPDGSNFTLKIRSTKLEDSAMYFCASSEQGYVHNEQFFGPGTRLTVL.